This is a list of T cell receptor beta chains from one sample in a study of blood T cell repertoires in COVID-19. TCRdb's table, derived via immunoSEQ multiplex PCR, lists solely in-frame clones and lacks some. The sample has around 150,000 clones, about 85% seen once. Sequenced: peripheral blood. These receptors were taken from a human donor with acute or convalescent COVID-19. The donor label of this sample is uncertain. CDR3s include the opening cysteine and the closing phenylalanine or tryptophan. The D gene is left open where the match is weak. For some rows the clone size is stated as once, few or many, or as a class when expanded; others skip it.

size,V,J,D,DNA,CDR3
.,TRBV19,TRBJ1-3,TRBD1,TGTGCCAGTAGTATGTACCCGGGACAGGGGGCAGGAAACACCATATATTTT,CASSMYPGQGAGNTIYF
.,TRBV30,TRBJ1-4,TRBD1,TGTGCCTGGAGTACAGGGGGCTTGGCGCTTAATGAAAAACTGTTTTTT,CAWSTGGLALNEKLFF
.,TRBV5-1,TRBJ2-7,.,TGCGCCAGCAGCTTGGTGCCAGGCACACACTACGAGCAGTACTTC,CASSLVPGTHYEQYF
.,TRBV28,TRBJ1-2,TRBD1,TGTGCCAGCAGTTTATCCCCGGACAGGGGCGTCGGCTACACCTTC,CASSLSPDRGVGYTF
.,TRBV6-2/TRBV6-3,TRBJ1-5,TRBD1,TGTGCCAGCAGTTACCAATCGCGACAGGGGAGCAGCAATCAGCCCCAGCATTTT,CASSYQSRQGSSNQPQHF
.,TRBV14,TRBJ1-2,.,TGTGCCAGCAGCCAAGCGGGAGCTAACTATGGCTACACCTTC,CASSQAGANYGYTF
.,TRBV19,TRBJ1-4,.,TGTGCCAGTAGGGAAGGGGAAGGAGGGGCTAATGAAAAACTGTTTTTT,CASREGEGGANEKLFF
.,TRBV7-2,TRBJ2-7,TRBD1,TGTGCCAGCAGCTTCGGACAGGGGGTGAACGAGCAGTACTTC,CASSFGQGVNEQYF
.,TRBV24-1,TRBJ2-1,.,TGTGCCACCAGTGACGGGGGGCGAACCTACAATGAGCAGTTCTTC,CATSDGGRTYNEQFF
.,TRBV4-1,TRBJ2-1,TRBD2,TGCGCCAGCAACACCATAGCGGGGACATACAATGAGCAGTTCTTC,CASNTIAGTYNEQFF
.,TRBV6-5,TRBJ1-3,.,TGTGCCAGCAGCGAGACAGGCGGAGGAAACACCATATATTTT,CASSETGGGNTIYF
.,TRBV28,TRBJ2-7,TRBD2,TGTGCCAGCAGTTGGCGGGGGGGCTCCAACGAGCAGTACTTC,CASSWRGGSNEQYF
once,TRBV5-1,TRBJ1-6,.,TGCGCCAGCAGCTTAGACACACCTTATCGAAATTCACCCCTCCACTTT,CASSLDTPYRNSPLHF
.,TRBV19,TRBJ2-1,.,TGTGCCAGTACCCCAAGGGGTCGCAATGAGCAGTTCTTC,CASTPRGRNEQFF
.,TRBV7-9,TRBJ1-3,TRBD1,TGTGCCAGCAGCGAGAGACAGGGATCGACTGGAAACACCATATATTTT,CASSERQGSTGNTIYF
.,TRBV27,TRBJ1-4,.,TGTGCCAGCAGTACCGGACTCCTGGATGAAAAACTGTTTTTT,CASSTGLLDEKLFF
.,TRBV12-5,TRBJ1-3,.,TGTGCTAGTGGCTCCTCCGGCTCTGGAAACACCATATATTTT,CASGSSGSGNTIYF
.,TRBV6-2/TRBV6-3,TRBJ2-7,.,TGTGCCAGCAGTAAACCCCCAGGAGGCATAGCCGAGCAGTACTTC,CASSKPPGGIAEQYF
.,TRBV14,TRBJ2-3,.,TGTGCCAGCAGCCAAGAGAGGCTAAGCACAGATACGCAGTATTTT,CASSQERLSTDTQYF
.,TRBV19,TRBJ2-7,TRBD1,TGTGCCAGTAGTGGGGGGACAGGGGGTCCCAGCTCCTACGAGCAGTACTTC,CASSGGTGGPSSYEQYF
.,TRBV4-1,TRBJ2-7,TRBD1,TGCGCCAGCAGCCAAGAAGACTCCGGCCAGGGGGCCTCCTACGAGCAGTACTTC,CASSQEDSGQGASYEQYF
.,TRBV2,TRBJ2-7,TRBD2,TGTGCCAGCAGGGCGGGACTAGCGGGCGTCGCCTACGAGCAGTACTTC,CASRAGLAGVAYEQYF
.,TRBV5-6,TRBJ1-3,.,TGTGCCAGCAGCTTACGTAGCAGGGTGTCTGGAAACACCATATATTTT,CASSLRSRVSGNTIYF
.,TRBV5-6,TRBJ1-1,TRBD1,TGTGCCAGCAGCCCTCCACAGGGGTTCAGCACTGAAGCTTTCTTT,CASSPPQGFSTEAFF
once,TRBV7-9,TRBJ2-5,.,TGTGCCAGCAGCTTAGAACAGGGTGTATCAGAGACCCAGTACTTC,CASSLEQGVSETQYF
.,TRBV19,TRBJ1-6,TRBD1,TGTGCCAGTAGTCTCCCTACAGGGGATTATAATTCACCCCTCCACTTT,CASSLPTGDYNSPLHF
.,TRBV5-1,TRBJ1-6,.,TGCGCCAGCAGCTTTGGCAGGGATAATTCACCCCTCCACTTT,CASSFGRDNSPLHF
.,TRBV4-3,TRBJ2-2,.,TGCGCCAGCAGCCAAGTTCCCGGGGGGAACACCGGGGAGCTGTTTTTT,CASSQVPGGNTGELFF
.,TRBV29-1,TRBJ1-2,.,TGCAGCGTTGAAGTGCGGGGTAACTATGGCTACACCTTC,CSVEVRGNYGYTF
.,TRBV5-6,TRBJ1-5,.,TGTGCCAGCACCTCGCGTACAGGAGTCGGTCAGCCCCAGCATTTT,CASTSRTGVGQPQHF
many,TRBV18,TRBJ1-1,.,TGTGCCAGCTCACCCCTAACCCCGGGCACTGAAGCTTTCTTT,CASSPLTPGTEAFF
.,TRBV7-9,TRBJ1-1,.,TGTGCCAGCAGCTTAGAGGGGAGGACTGAAGCTTTCTTT,CASSLEGRTEAFF
.,TRBV7-2,TRBJ1-1,.,TGTGCCACGAACTCGGGACGCTCGGGAGGGGAAGCTTTCTTT,CATNSGRSGGEAFF
.,TRBV5-4,TRBJ1-2,TRBD1,TGTGCCAGCAGCTTGGGAGGGGGCAGGGACTATGGCTACACCTTC,CASSLGGGRDYGYTF
.,TRBV19,TRBJ2-1,.,TGTGCCAGTAGTATATCGGACTACACGCAGAATGAGCAGTTCTTC,CASSISDYTQNEQFF
few,TRBV5-1,TRBJ2-1,.,TGCGCCAGCACCCTGACCGGCGAGGTTGGCAATGAGCAGTTCTTC,CASTLTGEVGNEQFF
.,TRBV28,TRBJ1-5,.,TGTGCCAGCACCCGAGGCGGGGGGTTCAATCAGCCCCAGCATTTT,CASTRGGGFNQPQHF
.,TRBV3-1/TRBV3-2,TRBJ1-1,.,TGTGCCAGCACCCACTTAAAGACTAAGAACACTGAAGCTTTCTTT,CASTHLKTKNTEAFF
once,TRBV24-1,TRBJ1-2,.,TGTGCCACCAGTGATTCAGGCAGAGATGGCTACACCTTC,CATSDSGRDGYTF
many,TRBV5-1,TRBJ2-2,.,TGCGCCAGCAGCTTGTTAGACGGGGAGCTGTTTTTT,CASSLLDGELFF
few,TRBV9,TRBJ2-3,.,TGTGCCAGCAGCGTTTGGGCGGGGCCCACAGATACGCAGTATTTT,CASSVWAGPTDTQYF
.,TRBV2,TRBJ1-4,TRBD1,TGTGCCAGCACTGAACAGGGGCGGGAGTCTGAAAAACTGTTTTTT,CASTEQGRESEKLFF
.,TRBV5-4,TRBJ1-2,.,TGTGCCAGCAGCTTGGGCGGCAGGGTAGACTATGGCTACACCTTC,CASSLGGRVDYGYTF
.,TRBV24-1,TRBJ2-3,TRBD1,TGTGCCACCGCGGACAGGGACCGCACAGATACGCAGTATTTT,CATADRDRTDTQYF
.,TRBV12-3/TRBV12-4,TRBJ2-4,.,TGTGCCAGCAGTTTAGGGGATACAGGCATTCAGTACTTC,CASSLGDTGIQYF
.,TRBV5-1,TRBJ1-5,.,TGCGCCAGCAGCCTGGGGCCTGATCAGCCCCAGCATTTT,CASSLGPDQPQHF
once,TRBV18,TRBJ2-7,TRBD1,TGTGCCAGCTCACCATATGGGCCGGGGACAGGGATGTACGAGCAGTACTTC,CASSPYGPGTGMYEQYF
.,TRBV5-1,TRBJ2-2,TRBD2,TGCGCCAGCAGCTCCGCGGGGGGCGTCTCGGGCGGGGAGCTGTTTTTT,CASSSAGGVSGGELFF
.,TRBV19,TRBJ2-7,TRBD1,TGTGCCAGTAGTATTTGGGACAGGTCCTACGAGCAGTACTTC,CASSIWDRSYEQYF
.,TRBV19,TRBJ2-5,TRBD1,TGTGCCAGTAGTGCTATAACAGGGGTTTGGCGAGAGACCCAGTACTTC,CASSAITGVWRETQYF
.,TRBV30,TRBJ1-1,.,TGTGCCTGGAGTGTACATCTGGCGAACACTGAAGCTTTCTTT,CAWSVHLANTEAFF
once,TRBV10-3,TRBJ2-3,TRBD1,TGTGCCATCGAGGACAGGCATAGGGCGGTGGAAGATACGCAGTATTTT,CAIEDRHRAVEDTQYF